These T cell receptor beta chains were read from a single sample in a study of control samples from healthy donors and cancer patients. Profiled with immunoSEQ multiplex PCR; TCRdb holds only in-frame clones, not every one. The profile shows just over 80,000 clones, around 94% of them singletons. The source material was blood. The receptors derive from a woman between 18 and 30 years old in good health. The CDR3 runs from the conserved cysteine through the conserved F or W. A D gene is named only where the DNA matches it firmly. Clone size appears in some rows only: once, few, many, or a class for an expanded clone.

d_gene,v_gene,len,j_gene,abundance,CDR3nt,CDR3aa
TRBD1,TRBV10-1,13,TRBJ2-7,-,TGCGCCAGCAGTGATTTCCTACGACAGGGGTTACACTTC,CASSDFLRQGLHF
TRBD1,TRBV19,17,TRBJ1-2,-,TGTGCCAGTAGGATGGGGACAGGGGGCATCAATTCGTGGGGCTACACCTTC,CASRMGTGGINSWGYTF
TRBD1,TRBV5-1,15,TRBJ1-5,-,TGCGCCAGCAGCTTGTTAGGGACAGGTAATCAGCCCCAGCATTTT,CASSLLGTGNQPQHF
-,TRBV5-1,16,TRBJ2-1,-,TGCGCCAGCAGCTTGAGAGACGCCGGACGATACAATGAGCAGTTCTTC,CASSLRDAGRYNEQFF
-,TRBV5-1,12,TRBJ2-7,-,TGCGCCAGCAGTTCAGCCGGGGGCGAGCAGTACTTC,CASSSAGGEQYF
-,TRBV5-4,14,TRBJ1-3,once,TGTGCCAGCAGCCGGACCTCCTCTGGAAACACCATATATTTT,CASSRTSSGNTIYF
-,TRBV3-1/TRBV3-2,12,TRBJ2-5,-,TGTGCCAGCAGAGACAAGCAAGAGACCCAGTACTTC,CASRDKQETQYF
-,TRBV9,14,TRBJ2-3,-,TGTGCCAGCAGCGTAGCCGGGAGCACAGATACGCAGTATTTT,CASSVAGSTDTQYF
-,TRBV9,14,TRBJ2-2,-,TGTGCCAGCAGTCGTAGCGGAAACACCGGGGAGCTGTTTTTT,CASSRSGNTGELFF
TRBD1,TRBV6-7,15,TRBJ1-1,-,TGTGCCAGCAGTGACCCGGACAGGACAGCAGGTGAAGCTTTCTTT,CASSDPDRTAGEAFF
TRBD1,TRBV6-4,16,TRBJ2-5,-,TGTGCCAGCAGGGCCTTAGCCGGGACAGGGCCGGAGACCCAGTACTTC,CASRALAGTGPETQYF
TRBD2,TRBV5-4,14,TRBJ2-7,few,TGTGCCAGCAGCCCCGGACTAGGGAACTACGAGCAGTACTTC,CASSPGLGNYEQYF
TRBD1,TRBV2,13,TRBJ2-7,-,TGTGCCAGCAGCAACAGGGGAATCTACGAGCAGTACTTC,CASSNRGIYEQYF
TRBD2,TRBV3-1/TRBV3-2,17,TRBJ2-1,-,TGTGCCAGCAGCCCACCTGCTCAGTGGGGGGGTTACAATGAGCAGTTCTTC,CASSPPAQWGGYNEQFF
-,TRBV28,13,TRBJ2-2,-,TGTGCCAGCAGTAGGACAGACACCGGGGAGCTGTTTTTT,CASSRTDTGELFF
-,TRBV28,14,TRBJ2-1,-,TGTGCCAGCAGTTCGATCCCTGTTGTCGATGAGCAGTTCTTC,CASSSIPVVDEQFF
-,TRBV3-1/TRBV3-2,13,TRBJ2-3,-,TGTGCCTGTACCCGGGGCACCACAGATACGCAGTATTTT,CACTRGTTDTQYF
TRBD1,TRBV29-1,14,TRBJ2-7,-,TGCAGCGCCTCGTCGGACAGGGGGCGCCGCGAGCAGTACTTC,CSASSDRGRREQYF
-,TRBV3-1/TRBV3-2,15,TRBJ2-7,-,TGTGCCAGCAGCCAAGATCGGGGCAGAACCTACGAGCAGTACTTC,CASSQDRGRTYEQYF
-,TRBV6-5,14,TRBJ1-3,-,TGTGCCAGCAGTCAGGAAGACTCTGGAAACACCATATATTTT,CASSQEDSGNTIYF
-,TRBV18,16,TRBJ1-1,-,TGTGCCAGCTCACCTTCTCAGGGTTCGTGGAACACTGAAGCTTTCTTT,CASSPSQGSWNTEAFF
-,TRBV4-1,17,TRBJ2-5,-,TGCGCCAGCAGCCAAGAGAGGCAGGGGAGGGGTCGGGAGACCCAGTACTTC,CASSQERQGRGRETQYF
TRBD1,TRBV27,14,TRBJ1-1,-,TGTGCCAGCAGTTTTCAGGGGGCGGTTACTGAAGCTTTCTTT,CASSFQGAVTEAFF